These 32 T cell receptor beta chains were all obtained from the same sample, sequenced in a study of CD8+ T cells in alopecia areata. Sequencing relied on a cDNA template that was reverse transcribed from extracted RNA. TCRdb keeps only in-frame clones here, not all; method: immunoSEQ multiplex PCR. This record lists some 110,000 clones, none seen once only, and the top ten clones contain 15% to 20%. Sequenced material: lesional skin. These receptors came from a C3H/HeJ mouse with alopecia areata. The strain's MHC haplotype is H2-k.

This clone was seen only a few times. Gene names follow the mouse nomenclature. The read ends 4 residues shy of where the CDR3 ends; the end is completed using the germline J gene. The chain employs TRBV19 and TRBJ2-1, with D tentatively TRBD1 (6 bases). In germline, CDR1 is FNHDT, CDR2 SITEND (reference sequence). The CDR3 extends over 12 amino acids. The sequenced part of the CDR3 DNA is TGTGCCAGCACCCAGGGGCGGGCT. Amino acid sequence: CASTQGRA. The CDR3, in full, reads CASTQGRAEQFF.

Regarding this clone: Each gene name is a mouse one. The read finishes 4 residues shy of the CDR3 end, and the germline J gene is used to complete it. The chain joins TRBV19 to TRBJ2-2, with 8 bases matching TRBD2. With V trimmed by 0 bases and J by 3 bases, 4 bases remained unmatched. The CDR3 loop spans 16 amino acids. From germline, CDR1 is FNHDT and CDR2 SITEND (reference sequence). The CDR3 bases that were read are TGTGCCAGCAGTATAGCGGCTGGGGGGCACACCGGG. As protein: CASSIAAGGHTG. The entire CDR3 protein reads CASSIAAGGHTGQLYF. Full variable domain (rest looked up from reference TRBV19 and TRBJ2-2): GGIITQTPKFLIGQEGQKLTLKCQQNFNHDTMYWYRQDSGKGLRLIYYSITENDLQKGDLSEGYDASREKKSSFSLTVTSAQKNEMAVFLCASSIAAGGHTGQLYFGEGSKLTVL.

This clone was seen more than once but under ten times. Germline and genes: mouse. The read halts 4 residues ahead of the CDR3 end, with the missing end drawn from the germline J gene. This chain uses TRBV13-3 with TRBJ1-1; D uncertain. Germline V gene lookup returns CDR1 NNHDY and CDR2 SYVADS. CDR3 length: 11 residues. CDR3 region: CASSVRQEVFF. Partial CDR3 DNA: TGTGCCAGCAGCGTTCGACAA.

As regards this clone: Gene and germline names: mouse. The CDR3 is CASSPLTNSDYTF. CDR3 DNA (partial): TGTGCCAGCAGTCCTCTTACAAACTCC. The chain is built from TRBV19 and TRBJ1-2; D is unresolved. The read falls 4 residues short of the CDR3 end, and the missing part is taken from the germline J gene. V was clipped by 4 bases and J by 0 bases, with 7 bases between them. Germline assignment: CDR1 FNHDT and CDR2 SITEND (reference sequence). There are 13 residues in the CDR3.

There are a few counts of this clone. Gene labels here are mouse ones. Sequencing ends 4 residues short of the CDR3 end; the germline J gene provides the rest. The chain employs TRBV13-3 and TRBJ2-2; 10 bases are shared with TRBD2. The CDR3 runs to 15 residues. The germline gives CDR1 NNHDY, CDR2 SYVADS. V lost 5 bases, J lost 4 bases, and 5 bases stayed unmatched. The sequenced part of the CDR3 DNA is TGTGCCAGCAGCCCCGACTGGGGGGCCACCGGG. Protein product: CASSPDWGATG. The entire CDR3 protein reads CASSPDWGATGQLYF.

Only a few counts were recorded for this clone. Gene names follow the mouse nomenclature. Partial CDR3 DNA: TGTGCCAGCAGTCTGACTGGGGGGGAAGGGGCAGAA. Its translation: CASSLTGGEGAE. From start to end, the CDR3 is CASSLTGGEGAETLYF. V and J are TRBV13-3 and TRBJ2-3, with TRBD2 matching over 11 bases. The read ends 4 residues before the CDR3 terminus; that terminus is restored from the germline J gene. Germline V CDR1 and CDR2: NNHDY, SYVADS. This CDR3 is built from 16 residues. Trimming cost V 4 bases and J 3 bases; bases outside gene matches: 7.

This clone was seen more than once but under ten times. Gene names and germline match the mouse. The DNA ends 4 residues before the CDR3 does, and the rest of the CDR3 is filled in from the germline J gene. This chain links TRBV1 with TRBJ2-7; 13 positions match TRBD2. Per germline, CDR1 NSQYPW and CDR2 LRSPGD (reference sequence). The junction had 2 bases not matched to a gene; V was cut back by 3 bases and J by 0 bases. The CDR3 sequence is 16 residues long. The CDR3 here is CTCSAGTGGGSYEQYF. Incomplete CDR3 DNA: TGCACCTGCAGTGCCGGGACTGGGGGGGGCTCCTAT.

This clone was seen only a few times. Here the gene names and germline are mouse. The DNA ends 4 residues before the CDR3 does, and the rest of the CDR3 is filled in from the germline J gene. The chain couples TRBV17 to TRBJ2-5, with D unclear. CDR1 is MNHDT, CDR2 YYDKIL, per germline. This CDR3 comprises 14 residues. Trimming shortened V by 0 bases and J by 2 bases, and 6 bases separated the two germline ends. CDR3 DNA, as far as it was read: TGTGCTAGCAGTAGAGACTGGATCCAAGAC. This encodes CASSRDWIQD. The entire CDR3 sequence reads CASSRDWIQDTQYF.

Concerning this clone: The gene symbols are mouse symbols. Read sequence stops 4 residues before the CDR3 end, and the germline J gene provides the missing end. The chain has TRBV13-3 and TRBJ2-2; a weak D match, TRBD1 (5 bases). Looked up from germline, CDR1 is NNHDY and CDR2 is SYVADS. Trimming took off 2 bases at V and 0 bases at J, with 8 bases between the two ends. This CDR3 is 15 amino acids long. CDR3 DNA, as far as it was read: TGTGCCAGCAGTGAGGACAACTCAAACACCGGG. Translation gives CASSEDNSNTG. The entire CDR3 protein is CASSEDNSNTGQLYF.

This clone was seen at least ten times. Gene names and germline refer to mouse. The missing CDR3 end, 4 residues past where the read stops, is filled in from the germline J gene. The V gene is TRBV1, the J gene TRBJ2-1; 8 bases line up with TRBD2. Losses at the gene ends were 0 bases for V and 5 bases for J; bases not matched to a gene: 3. Germline lookup yields CDR1 NSQYPW and CDR2 LRSPGD (reference sequence). This CDR3 comprises 15 residues. CDR3 loop: CTCSAEWGGHAEQFF. The DNA read from the CDR3 is TGCACCTGCAGTGCAGAGTGGGGGGGGCATGCT.

This clone showed up just a few times. Here the gene names and germline are mouse. The read halts 4 residues ahead of the CDR3 end, with the missing end drawn from the germline J gene. The rearrangement links TRBV13-1 to TRBJ2-1, with 7 bases lining up with TRBD1. V shed 0 bases and J 5 bases; nucleotides not matched to a gene: 2. The CDR3 totals 14 residues. CDR1 NSHNY and CDR2 SYGAGN come from the germline V gene. The CDR3 bases that were read are TGTGCCAGCAGTGATGTTGGGACAGATGCT. Translated: CASSDVGTDA. The whole CDR3 protein is CASSDVGTDAEQFF.

This clone was observed at least ten times. Gene and germline names: mouse. Read sequence stops 4 residues before the CDR3 end, and the germline J gene provides the missing end. The chain recombines TRBV13-3 with TRBJ2-3, with D tentatively TRBD1 (6 bases). Germline lookup yields CDR1 NNHDY and CDR2 SYVADS. The CDR3 contains 16 residues. The germline V and J ends were trimmed by 4 bases and 0 bases, with 15 bases remaining between them. The chain's CDR3 is CASSLRDKTSAETLYF. The DNA read from the CDR3 is TGTGCCAGCAGTCTCCGGGACAAAACTAGTGCAGAA.

This clone turned up a few times. The genes and germline here are from mouse. The CDR3 goes on 4 residues after the read ends, and that part is filled in from the germline J gene. This chain links TRBV13-3 with TRBJ1-2; D is unclear. The ends were cut back, 1 base at V and 2 bases at J, with 9 bases in the middle. The CDR3 is 14 amino acids. CDR1 and CDR2 (germline): NNHDY, SYVADS. CDR3 sequence: CASSDMGSNSDYTF. Incomplete CDR3 DNA: TGTGCCAGCAGTGATATGGGGTCGAACTCC.

This clone was counted between two and nine times. Germline and genes here are mouse. The CDR3 extends 4 residues past the end of the read, so its final part is completed from the germline J gene. The genes are TRBV17 and TRBJ2-5; 9 nucleotides match TRBD2. The germline V gene encodes CDR1 MNHDT and CDR2 YYDKIL. This CDR3 region has 14 residues. The sequenced CDR3 bases are TGTGCTAGCAGTAGAGGGACTGGGGAAGAC. As protein: CASSRGTGED. The entire CDR3 protein reads CASSRGTGEDTQYF.

Comments on this clone: The genes are named according to mouse. The CDR3 is cut off 4 residues early in the read; its end comes from the germline J gene. V gene TRBV13-3 combines with J gene TRBJ2-5, with 8 bases aligning to TRBD1. Germline CDR1 reads NNHDY; CDR2 reads SYVADS. This CDR3 contains 13 residues. CDR3 DNA, as far as it was read: TGTGCCAGCAGAGGACAGGGAAGGGAC. It is translated as CASRGQGRD. Given in full, the CDR3 is CASRGQGRDTQYF.

This clone was detected only a few times. Each gene name is a mouse one. Sequencing ends 4 residues short of the CDR3 end; the germline J gene provides the rest. The chain employs TRBV13-2 and TRBJ2-1, with TRBD2 matching over 9 bases. The length of the CDR3 is 16 residues. Per the germline V gene, CDR1 is NNHNN and CDR2 is SYGAGS (reference sequence). V was pared by 6 bases and J by 0 bases, with 7 bases of the junction left unmatched. Partial CDR3 DNA: TGTGCCAGCGCTAAGGGACTGGGTAATAACTATGCT. Translation gives CASAKGLGNNYA. The whole CDR3 sequence is CASAKGLGNNYAEQFF.

About this clone itself: The listed genes are named as in mouse. The CDR3 end is not reached by the read, which stops 4 residues before it; the germline J gene fills it in. The chain combines TRBV13-3 with TRBJ2-3; TRBD1 matches 8 bases. The germline gives CDR1 NNHDY, CDR2 SYVADS. The trim removed 1 base at V and 4 bases at J, leaving 5 bases unmatched. The CDR3 covers 15 residues. The chain's CDR3 is CASSDRQGASETLYF. The covered CDR3 bases are TGTGCCAGCAGTGATAGGCAGGGGGCTTCAGAA.

This clone has only a few counts. Germline and genes: mouse. From the germline J gene comes the end of the CDR3, since the read stops 4 residues before it. The chain links TRBV13-3 to TRBJ2-5; 8 bases line up with TRBD2. The germline V gene encodes CDR1 NNHDY and CDR2 SYVADS. The CDR3 totals 16 residues. V shed 1 base, J shed 0 bases, and the junction held 4 bases outside the gene matches. The CDR3 bases that were read are TGTGCCAGCAGTGATCGCTGGGGGGATAACCAAGAC. It is translated as CASSDRWGDNQD. The CDR3, in full, reads CASSDRWGDNQDTQYF.

Of note for this clone: The protein listed by TCRdb differs at residue 11 from the translated DNA, so the DNA translation is shown. Germline and genes here are mouse. From the germline J gene comes the end of the CDR3, since the read stops 3 residues before it. The rearrangement links TRBV1 to TRBJ1-6; 7 bases match TRBD1. TRBJ1-6 is reported as an ORF; its role is uncertain. Germline CDR1 reads NSQYPW; CDR2 reads LRSPGD (reference sequence). V was pared by 1 base and J by 8 bases, with 2 bases of the junction left unmatched. The CDR3 is 14 residues long. The CDR3 spells CTCSAAGTDSPLYF. The CDR3 DNA, read in part, is TGCACCTGCAGTGCAGCGGGGACAGATTCGCCC.

The sample holds a few counts of this clone. Mouse gene names apply. The sequenced part of the CDR3 DNA is TGTGCCAGCAGTCTAGGGACAGCTTCCAACGAA. It codes for CASSLGTASNE. The entire CDR3 sequence reads CASSLGTASNERLFF. The chain uses TRBV19 and TRBJ1-4; 7 nucleotides match TRBD1. Read sequence stops 4 residues before the CDR3 end, and the germline J gene provides the missing end. The V gene end was trimmed by 4 bases and the J gene end by 1 base; junction bases not matched to a gene: 4. The CDR3 covers 15 residues. CDR1 and CDR2 from the germline V gene are FNHDT and SITEND (reference sequence).

This clone was observed many times. The listed TCRdb protein conflicts with the DNA translation at residue 13, and the protein shown is translated directly from the DNA. The gene names here belong to mouse. The observed sequence ends 3 residues before the CDR3 terminus, with the missing tail filled in from the germline J gene. The rearrangement joins TRBV13-3 to TRBJ1-3, with 10 bases matching TRBD1. V shed 3 bases and J 0 bases; nucleotides not matched to a gene: 3. The length of the CDR3 is 16 residues. In germline, CDR1 is NNHDY, CDR2 SYVADS. The CDR3 is CASSGRDRGSGNTLYF. The CDR3 bases that were read are TGTGCCAGCAGTGGCCGGGACAGGGGTTCTGGAAATACG.

At least ten counts were recorded for this clone. Mouse gene names apply. The CDR3 end is not reached by the read, which stops 4 residues before it; the germline J gene fills it in. The chain recombines TRBV13-3 with TRBJ2-1, with D possibly being TRBD2 (7 bases). Germline V gene sequence: CDR1 NNHDY, CDR2 SYVADS. The CDR3 covers 15 residues. Deletions cut 3 bases from V and 1 base from J, with 11 bases between. Here the CDR3 reads CASSGGAGNYAEQFF. CDR3 DNA, as far as it was read: TGTGCCAGCAGTGGGGGGGCAGGCAACTATGCT.

As to this clone: All gene names here are mouse names. From the germline J gene comes the end of the CDR3, since the read stops 4 residues before it. The sample has other DNA sequences that encode this CDR3 too. The rearrangement joins TRBV13-3 to TRBJ2-7, with 11 bases matching TRBD1. Germline values: CDR1 NNHDY, CDR2 SYVADS. J was trimmed by 1 base and V by 2 bases; bases with no gene match: 2. The CDR3 contains 15 residues. The covered CDR3 bases are TGTGCCAGCAGTGAGAGGGACAGGGGGTCCTAT. It encodes CASSERDRGSY. In full, the CDR3 is CASSERDRGSYEQYF.

This clone came up a few times. Genes and germline are mouse. The CDR3 end falls 4 residues outside the read, so it is completed with the germline J gene. The chain combines TRBV19 with TRBJ2-3; TRBD1 agrees at 7 bases. V was pared by 7 bases and J by 0 bases, with 5 bases of the junction left unmatched. The CDR3 runs 14 residues. Germline V gives CDR1 FNHDT, CDR2 SITEND (reference sequence). CDR3 amino acids: CASWDRHSAETLYF. CDR3 bases read: TGTGCCAGCTGGGACAGACATAGTGCAGAA.

This clone has only a few counts. All gene names here are mouse names. The CDR3 end is not reached by the read, which stops 4 residues before it; the germline J gene fills it in. The genes are TRBV19 and TRBJ2-5; TRBD2 aligns across 12 bases. CDR1 is FNHDT, CDR2 SITEND, per germline (reference sequence). J gave up 3 bases and V 4 bases, and 3 bases lay outside the gene matches. The CDR3 runs to 15 residues. CDR3 DNA, as far as it was read: TGTGCCAGCAGTTCGGACTGGGGGGGACAAGAC. It yields the protein CASSSDWGGQD. The entire CDR3 protein is CASSSDWGGQDTQYF.

A remark on this clone: Genes and germline are mouse. The sequenced fragment ends 4 residues before the CDR3 boundary, so the rest is inferred from the germline J gene. The rearrangement links TRBV5 to TRBJ2-7; 11 bases agree with TRBD2. Germline values: CDR1 LGHNA, CDR2 YNLKQL (reference sequence). The CDR3 is 15 amino acids. The CDR3 bases that were read are TGTGCCAGCAGCCAAGATGGGGACTGGGGGTAT. Amino acid sequence: CASSQDGDWGY. The complete CDR3 reads CASSQDGDWGYEQYF.

In this sample, this clone turned up a few times. Mouse germline and gene names are used. The read finishes 4 residues shy of the CDR3 end, and the germline J gene is used to complete it. This rearrangement joins TRBV19 to TRBJ2-7; D possibly corresponds to TRBD2 (6 bases). Trimming cost V 9 bases and J 0 bases, with 10 bases left between them. The CDR3 runs 12 residues. Per the germline V gene, CDR1 is FNHDT and CDR2 is SITEND (reference sequence). The sequenced part of the CDR3 DNA is TGTGCCACAGGACTGAGCTCCTAT. This sequence encodes CATGLSSY. The full CDR3 protein is CATGLSSYEQYF.

As concerns this clone: Genes and germline come from the mouse. Read coverage stops 4 residues before the CDR3 terminus; the germline J gene supplies the remainder. The V gene is TRBV1, the J gene TRBJ2-1, with D perhaps matching TRBD1 (6 bases). V was cut by 5 bases and J by 3 bases, with 11 bases left in between. Looked up from germline, CDR1 is NSQYPW and CDR2 is LRSPGD (reference sequence). The CDR3 is 14 amino acids. The DNA read from the CDR3 is TGCACCTGCAGTCCCCGGGACATCTATGCT. Translating gives CTCSPRDIYA. From start to end, the CDR3 is CTCSPRDIYAEQFF.

The sample holds many counts of this clone. Gene names are the mouse ones. The sequenced fragment ends 4 residues before the CDR3 boundary, so the rest is inferred from the germline J gene. This chain uses TRBV13-3 with TRBJ1-4; D may be TRBD1 (5 bases). The CDR3 is made up of 15 amino acids. V lost 2 bases and J lost 1, with 9 bases in between. Germline CDR1 and CDR2: NNHDY and SYVADS. The DNA read from the CDR3 is TGTGCCAGCAGTGACTCAGGGAATTCCAACGAA. It specifies CASSDSGNSNE. The complete CDR3 sequence is CASSDSGNSNERLFF.

This clone turned up a few times. The gene names given are mouse names. CDR3 protein: CASQGTEVFF. CDR3 DNA (partial): TGTGCCAGCCAGGGCACA. V gene TRBV19 combines with J gene TRBJ1-1, with D possibly being TRBD1 (5 bases). The read ends 4 residues early relative to the CDR3; the germline J gene fills the gap. V lost 7 bases and J 4 bases, leaving 5 bases between the germline ends. The CDR3 has 10 residues. Germline assignment: CDR1 FNHDT and CDR2 SITEND (reference sequence).

This clone appeared many times. The gene symbols are mouse symbols. The read terminates 4 residues before the CDR3 end, so the remaining end is supplied by the germline J gene. V usage is TRBV13-3 and J usage is TRBJ2-5, with TRBD1 identical over 10 bases. From germline, CDR1 is NNHDY and CDR2 SYVADS. Trimming removed 0 bases from V and 0 bases from J; junction bases left unmatched: 1. This CDR3 has 16 residues. CDR3 bases read: TGTGCCAGCAGTGATGGGGGACAGGGGAACCAAGAC. Translated, it gives CASSDGGQGNQD. The CDR3 reads in full as CASSDGGQGNQDTQYF. Drawing the rest from reference TRBV13-3 and TRBJ2-5, the complete variable domain is EAAVTQSPRSKVAVTGGKVTLSCHQTNNHDYMYWYRQDTGHGLRLIHYSYVADSTEKGDIPDGYKASRPSQENFSLILELASLSQTAVYFCASSDGGQGNQDTQYFGPGTRLLVL.

There are a few counts of this clone. Gene names are the mouse ones. The read is 4 residues too short to cover the CDR3 end, so that end is filled in from the germline J gene. The chain has TRBV19 and TRBJ2-1; a possible D gene is TRBD1 (5 bases). There are 15 residues in the CDR3. The V end was cut by 2 bases, the J end by 3 bases, with 12 bases between. Germline-derived CDR1 and CDR2 are FNHDT and SITEND (reference sequence). The sequenced CDR3 bases are TGTGCCAGCAGTATCCCCAGGGAGGGCTATGCT. It specifies CASSIPREGYA. The entire CDR3 is CASSIPREGYAEQFF.